This T cell receptor beta chain originates from a study of blood T cell repertoires in COVID-19. This table comes from immunoSEQ multiplex PCR, and its TCRdb copy is limited to in-frame clones, with some not included. Here the sample spans around 12,000 clones, less than 85% being singletons. J was trimmed by 5 bases and V by 3 bases; bases with no gene match: 3. Germline V CDR1 and CDR2: SQVTM, ANQGSEA. The CDR3 is made up of 12 amino acids. Sequenced input: peripheral blood. V gene TRBV29-1 combines with J gene TRBJ2-5; 7 bases map to TRBD2. The origin of this receptor is a human donor in a cohort sampled during active COVID-19. This CDR3 is CSVDLGGETQYF. The CDR3, as DNA: TGCAGCGTTGACTTGGGGGGGGAGACCCAGTACTTC.